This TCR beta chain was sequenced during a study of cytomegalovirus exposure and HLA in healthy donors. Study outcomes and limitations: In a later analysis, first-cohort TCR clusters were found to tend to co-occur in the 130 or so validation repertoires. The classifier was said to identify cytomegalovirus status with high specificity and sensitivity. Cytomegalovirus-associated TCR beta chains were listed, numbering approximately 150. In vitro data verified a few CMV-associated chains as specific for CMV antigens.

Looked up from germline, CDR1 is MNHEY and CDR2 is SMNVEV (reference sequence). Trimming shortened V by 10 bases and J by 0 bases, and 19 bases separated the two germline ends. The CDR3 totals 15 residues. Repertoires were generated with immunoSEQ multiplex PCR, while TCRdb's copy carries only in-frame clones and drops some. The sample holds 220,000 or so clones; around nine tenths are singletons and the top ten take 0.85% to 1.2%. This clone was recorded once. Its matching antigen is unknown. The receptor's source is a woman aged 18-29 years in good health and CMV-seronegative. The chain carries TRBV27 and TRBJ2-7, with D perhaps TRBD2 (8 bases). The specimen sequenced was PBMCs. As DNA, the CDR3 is TGTGCCACACGGGGGGGGGACAGTCCCTCCTACGAGCAGTACTTC. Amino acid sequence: CATRGGDSPSYEQYF.